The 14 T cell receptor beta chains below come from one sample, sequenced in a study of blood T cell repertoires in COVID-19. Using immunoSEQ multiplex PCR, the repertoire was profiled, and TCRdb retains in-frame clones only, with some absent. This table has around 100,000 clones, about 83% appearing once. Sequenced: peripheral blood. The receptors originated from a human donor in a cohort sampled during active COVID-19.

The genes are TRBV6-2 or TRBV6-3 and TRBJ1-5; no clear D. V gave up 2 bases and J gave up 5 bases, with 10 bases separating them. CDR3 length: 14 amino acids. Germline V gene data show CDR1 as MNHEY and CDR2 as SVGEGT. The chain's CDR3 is CASSYDTGDQPQHF. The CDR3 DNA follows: TGTGCCAGCAGTTACGATACCGGAGATCAGCCCCAGCATTTT.

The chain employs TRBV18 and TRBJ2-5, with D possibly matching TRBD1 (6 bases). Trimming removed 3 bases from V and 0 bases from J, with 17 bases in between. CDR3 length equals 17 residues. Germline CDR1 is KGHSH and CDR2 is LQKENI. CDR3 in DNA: TGTGCCAGCTCACCTCGTCTAGGTGGACAGAACCAAGAGACCCAGTACTTC. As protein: CASSPRLGGQNQETQYF.

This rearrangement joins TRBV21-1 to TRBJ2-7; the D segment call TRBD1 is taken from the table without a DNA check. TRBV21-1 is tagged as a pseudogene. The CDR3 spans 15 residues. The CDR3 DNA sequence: TGTGCCAGCAGCAAATATCCAGGCACCTCCTACGAGCAGTACTTC. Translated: CASSKYPGTSYEQYF.

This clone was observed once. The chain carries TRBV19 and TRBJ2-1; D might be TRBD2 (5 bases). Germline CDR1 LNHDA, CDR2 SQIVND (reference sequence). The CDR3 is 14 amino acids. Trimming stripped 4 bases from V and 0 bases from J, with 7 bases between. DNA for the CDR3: TGTGCCAGTAGTAAGGAGGCCTCCTACAATGAGCAGTTCTTC. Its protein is CASSKEASYNEQFF.

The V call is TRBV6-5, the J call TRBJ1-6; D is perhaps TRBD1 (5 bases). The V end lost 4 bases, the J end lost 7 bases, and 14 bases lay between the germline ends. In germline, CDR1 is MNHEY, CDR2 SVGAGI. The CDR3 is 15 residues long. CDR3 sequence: CASSSGPVQNSPLHF. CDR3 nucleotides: TGTGCCAGCAGTTCAGGGCCAGTCCAGAATTCACCCCTCCACTTT.

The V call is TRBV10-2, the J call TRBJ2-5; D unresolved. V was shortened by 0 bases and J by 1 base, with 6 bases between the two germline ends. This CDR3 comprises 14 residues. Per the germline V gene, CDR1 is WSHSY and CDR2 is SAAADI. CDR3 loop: CASSESSTQETQYF. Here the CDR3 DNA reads TGCGCCAGCAGTGAGTCGTCTACCCAAGAGACCCAGTACTTC.

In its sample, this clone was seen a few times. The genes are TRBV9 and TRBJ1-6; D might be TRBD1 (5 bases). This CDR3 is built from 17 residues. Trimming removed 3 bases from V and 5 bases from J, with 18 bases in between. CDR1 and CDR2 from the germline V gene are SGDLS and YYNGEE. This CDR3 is CASSDPRGSPNNSPLHF. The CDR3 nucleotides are TGTGCCAGCAGCGATCCGCGGGGGAGCCCAAATAATTCACCCCTCCACTTT. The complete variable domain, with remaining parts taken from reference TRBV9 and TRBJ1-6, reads DSGVTQTPKHLITATGQRVTLRCSPRSGDLSVYWYQQSLDQGLQFLIQYYNGEERAKGNILERFSAQQFPDLHSELNLSSLELGDSALYFCASSDPRGSPNNSPLHFGNGTRLTVT.

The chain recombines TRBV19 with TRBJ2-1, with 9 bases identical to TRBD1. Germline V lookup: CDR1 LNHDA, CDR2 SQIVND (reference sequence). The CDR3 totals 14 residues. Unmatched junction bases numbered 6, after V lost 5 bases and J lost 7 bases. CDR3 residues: CASSSDRGGNEQFF. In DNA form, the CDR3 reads TGTGCCAGTAGTTCGGACAGGGGAGGGAATGAGCAGTTCTTC.

Written as DNA, the CDR3 is TGTGCCACCAGCAGAGATTCAAATGCTGTGGAGAAACTGTTTTTT. As protein: CATSRDSNAVEKLFF. The chain combines TRBV15 with TRBJ1-4; no clear D. There are 15 residues in the CDR3. Trimming cost V 0 bases and J 11 bases, with 16 bases left between them. Germline V gene sequence: CDR1 LNHNV, CDR2 YYDKDF (reference sequence).

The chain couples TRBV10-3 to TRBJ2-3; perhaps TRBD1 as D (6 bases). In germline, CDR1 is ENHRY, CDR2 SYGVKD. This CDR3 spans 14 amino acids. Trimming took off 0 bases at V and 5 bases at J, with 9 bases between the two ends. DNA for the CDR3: TGTGCCATCAGTGAGTCGGGACAATTAGATACGCAGTATTTT. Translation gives CAISESGQLDTQYF.

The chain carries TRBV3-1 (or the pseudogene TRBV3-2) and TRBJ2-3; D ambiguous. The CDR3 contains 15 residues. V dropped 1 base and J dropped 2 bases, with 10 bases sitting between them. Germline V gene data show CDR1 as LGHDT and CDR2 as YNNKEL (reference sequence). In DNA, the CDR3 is TGTGCCAGCAGCCAAGTTCACACTAACACAGATACGCAGTATTTT. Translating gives CASSQVHTNTDTQYF.

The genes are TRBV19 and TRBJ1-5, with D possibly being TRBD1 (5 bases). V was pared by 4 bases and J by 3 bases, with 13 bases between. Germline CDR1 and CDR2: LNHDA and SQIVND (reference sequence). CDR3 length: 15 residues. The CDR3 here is CASSTTSTVNQPQHF. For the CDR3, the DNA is TGTGCCAGTAGTACCACCTCGACAGTCAATCAGCCCCAGCATTTT.

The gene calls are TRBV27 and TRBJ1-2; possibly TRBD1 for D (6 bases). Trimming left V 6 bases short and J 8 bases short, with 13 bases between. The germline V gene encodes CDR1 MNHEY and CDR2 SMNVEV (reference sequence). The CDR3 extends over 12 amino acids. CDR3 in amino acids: CASRTGPGGYTF. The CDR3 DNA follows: TGTGCCAGCAGGACAGGCCCTGGAGGCTACACCTTC.

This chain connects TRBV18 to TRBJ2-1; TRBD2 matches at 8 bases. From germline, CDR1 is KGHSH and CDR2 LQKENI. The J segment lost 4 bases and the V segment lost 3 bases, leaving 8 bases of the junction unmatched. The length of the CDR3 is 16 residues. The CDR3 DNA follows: TGTGCCAGCTCACCGAGTGGGGCGGGAGGTTACAATGAGCAGTTCTTC. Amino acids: CASSPSGAGGYNEQFF.